The 20 T cell receptor beta chains presented below share a single source sample, sequenced in a study of blood T cell repertoires in COVID-19. The data were produced by immunoSEQ multiplex PCR, yet TCRdb's version contains in-frame clones alone and is incomplete. The sample has some 320,000 clones, approximately 89% seen once. The sequenced sample was PBMCs or T cells enriched from blood (not recorded which). These receptors all come from a woman aged 25 to 39 who had recovered from COVID-19.

V gene TRBV6-5 combines with J gene TRBJ2-7, with a tentative D call TRBD1 (6 bases). CDR3 length: 15 residues. CDR1 and CDR2 (germline): MNHEY, SVGAGI. Trimming removed 2 bases at V and 2 bases at J, with 13 bases between. For the CDR3, the DNA is TGTGCCAGCAGTTACCCCGGGACATTACCCTACGAGCAGTACTTC. It yields the protein CASSYPGTLPYEQYF.

This chain uses TRBV10-3 with TRBJ1-4, with unresolved D. CDR3 size: 14 residues. Germline V lookup: CDR1 ENHRY, CDR2 SYGVKD. V was pared by 6 bases and J by 6 bases, with 14 bases between. The CDR3 is CAIRRGERDEKLFF. In DNA form, the CDR3 reads TGTGCCATCAGGCGGGGAGAGAGGGATGAAAAACTGTTTTTT.

This clone was observed a few times. The chain joins TRBV7-6 to TRBJ1-5; 11 bases line up with TRBD1. From germline, CDR1 is SGHVS and CDR2 FNYEAQ. The CDR3 extends over 17 amino acids. V shed 5 bases and J 1 base; nucleotides not matched to a gene: 7. The CDR3 DNA is TGTGCCAGCAGCCCGGGACAGGGGGTTTTCAGCAATCAGCCCCAGCATTTT. It is translated as CASSPGQGVFSNQPQHF.

The V gene is TRBV19, the J gene TRBJ1-6; D not certain. Germline V lookup: CDR1 LNHDA, CDR2 SQIVND (reference sequence). The CDR3 length is 13 residues. V dropped 5 bases and J dropped 8 bases, with 10 bases sitting between them. The chain's CDR3 is CASSPGRDSPLHF. CDR3 nucleotide sequence: TGTGCCAGTAGTCCGGGGAGGGATTCACCCCTCCACTTT.

The rearrangement uses TRBV18 and TRBJ1-4, with D possibly matching TRBD1 (6 bases). The CDR3 runs to 16 residues. V lost 3 bases and J lost 6, with 17 bases in between. Germline V gives CDR1 KGHSH, CDR2 LQKENI. In DNA form, the CDR3 reads TGTGCCAGCTCACCGACGGGGGGCGGTTTGGATGAAAAACTGTTTTTT. Protein: CASSPTGGGLDEKLFF.

The genes are TRBV9 and TRBJ1-5; 7 nucleotides align to TRBD1. The germline CDR1 and CDR2 sequences are SGDLS and YYNGEE. The CDR3 spans 15 residues. After removal of 3 bases from V and 5 bases from J, the junction contained 8 bases not matched to a gene. The chain's CDR3 is CASSADGQDDQPQHF. The CDR3 nucleotides read TGTGCCAGCAGCGCGGACGGACAGGACGATCAGCCCCAGCATTTT.

This chain joins TRBV5-1 and TRBJ2-2; no clear D gene. The V end was cut by 0 bases, the J end by 1 base, with 7 bases between. CDR1 is SGHRS and CDR2 is YFSETQ in the germline V gene. The CDR3 consists of 15 residues. In DNA, the CDR3 is TGCGCCAGCAGCTTGGAGCCAATGAACACCGGGGAGCTGTTTTTT. This sequence encodes CASSLEPMNTGELFF.

The CDR3 DNA reads as TGTGCCAGCACCGGACTTTTCAGCTCCTACGAGCAGTACTTC. It is translated as CASTGLFSSYEQYF. The chain recombines TRBV28 with TRBJ2-7, with D possibly TRBD2 on 5 matching bases. The germline V and J ends were trimmed by 7 bases and 0 bases, with 13 bases remaining between them. Looked up from germline, CDR1 is MDHEN and CDR2 is SYDVKM. The CDR3 has 14 amino acids.

This clone was counted a single time. This chain joins TRBV5-1 and TRBJ2-3; 7 bases match TRBD1. V lost 6 bases to trimming and J lost 2 bases; unmatched junction nucleotides: 6. The CDR3 is 14 amino acids. CDR1 and CDR2 (germline): SGHRS, YFSETQ. Here the CDR3 DNA reads TGCGCCAGCAACGACAGGGACCACACAGATACGCAGTATTTT. It encodes CASNDRDHTDTQYF.

The chain recombines TRBV19 with TRBJ1-4; maybe TRBD1 (5 bases). Trimming cost V 5 bases and J 7 bases, with 8 bases left between them. CDR1 is LNHDA, CDR2 SQIVND, per germline (reference sequence). The CDR3 sequence is 12 residues long. The CDR3 DNA follows: TGTGCCAGTAGTCCGGGGGTTGAAAAACTGTTTTTT. Translation: CASSPGVEKLFF.

The gene calls are TRBV3-1 (or the pseudogene TRBV3-2) and TRBJ1-3, with 7 nucleotides matching TRBD1. This CDR3 contains 17 residues. Germline lookup yields CDR1 LGHDT and CDR2 YNNKEL (reference sequence). V lost 4 bases to trimming and J lost 7 bases; unmatched junction nucleotides: 16. CDR3 nucleotides: TGTGCCAGCAGCCCTTGGCGGACAGGACCTGGGAAGAACACCATATATTTT. The encoded protein is CASSPWRTGPGKNTIYF.

This clone showed up just once. The chain joins TRBV24-1 to TRBJ1-1, with D possibly TRBD1 on 6 matching bases. Trimming took off 4 bases at V and 7 bases at J, with 15 bases between the two ends. The CDR3 sequence is 14 residues long. Germline loops: CDR1 KGHDR, CDR2 SFDVKD. The CDR3 DNA reads as TGTGCCACCAGTGACTCGACCGGACAGAGTGAAGCTTTCTTT. It yields the protein CATSDSTGQSEAFF.

The V call is TRBV19, the J call TRBJ1-5; TRBD1 agrees at 7 bases. CDR1 is LNHDA, CDR2 SQIVND, per germline (reference sequence). The junction had 15 bases not matched to a gene; V was cut back by 1 base and J by 6 bases. The CDR3 has 18 residues. The CDR3 spells CASSIGWDSPRKIQPQHF. CDR3 sequence (DNA): TGTGCCAGTAGTATAGGCTGGGACAGCCCGAGGAAGATTCAGCCCCAGCATTTT. The whole variable domain, remainder taken from reference TRBV19 and TRBJ1-5, is DGGITQSPKYLFRKEGQNVTLSCEQNLNHDAMYWYRQDPGQGLRLIYYSQIVNDFQKGDIAEGYSVSREKKESFPLTVTSAQKNPTAFYLCASSIGWDSPRKIQPQHFGDGTRLSIL.

This clone was observed a single time. The gene calls are TRBV5-4 and TRBJ1-3; D remains ambiguous. CDR1 and CDR2 (germline): SGHNT, YYREEE (reference sequence). Trimming left V 1 base short and J 0 bases short, with 8 bases between. This CDR3 is built from 15 residues. CDR3 protein: CASSLIPNSGNTIYF. CDR3 nucleotide sequence: TGTGCCAGCAGCTTGATTCCCAACTCTGGAAACACCATATATTTT.

The rearrangement uses TRBV30 and TRBJ1-6; D possibly corresponds to TRBD1 (6 bases). This CDR3 has 15 residues. CDR1 GTSNPN and CDR2 SVGIG come from the germline V gene (reference sequence). V lost 0 bases to trimming and J lost 7 bases, with 13 bases between them. CDR3 sequence: CAWSVERGLNSPLHF. The CDR3 nucleotides read TGTGCCTGGAGTGTCGAAAGGGGGTTGAATTCACCCCTCCACTTT.

This chain joins TRBV7-2 and TRBJ1-5; weak D call: TRBD1 (5 bases). V lost 6 bases to trimming and J lost 9 bases, with 15 bases between them. CDR3 length equals 13 residues. CDR1 SGHTA and CDR2 FQGNSA come from the germline V gene. The CDR3 here is CASREGPRGPQHF. CDR3 DNA: TGTGCCAGCAGGGAGGGGCCCCGGGGGCCCCAGCATTTT.

The chain's CDR3 is CASSPWGGGTDTQYF. In nucleotides, the CDR3 is TGTGCCAGCAGCCCCTGGGGCGGAGGCACAGATACGCAGTATTTT. The genes are TRBV7-3 and TRBJ2-3; maybe TRBD1 (5 bases). The CDR3 has 15 residues. Germline CDR1 reads SGHTA; CDR2 reads FQGTGA. V lost 5 bases to trimming and J lost 1 base, with 13 bases between them.

V usage is TRBV10-2 and J usage is TRBJ1-1, with D possibly matching TRBD1 (5 bases). Germline CDR1 and CDR2: WSHSY and SAAADI. This CDR3 region has 15 residues. With 0 bases removed from V and 4 bases from J, the gap between germline ends came to 12 bases. The CDR3 sequence: CASSESGLGGTEAFF. CDR3 nucleotides: TGCGCCAGCAGTGAGTCGGGACTTGGGGGCACTGAAGCTTTCTTT.

V is TRBV18 and J is TRBJ2-1, with D possibly TRBD2 on 6 matching bases. This CDR3 contains 14 residues. V was trimmed by 3 bases and J by 10 bases, leaving 16 bases between them. Germline CDR1 KGHSH, CDR2 LQKENI. The CDR3 region has the DNA TGTGCCAGCTCACCGAAGCCGGGGGACGGGGAGCAGTTCTTC. It encodes CASSPKPGDGEQFF.

The chain recombines TRBV19 with TRBJ1-6; D ambiguous. Germline CDR1 and CDR2: LNHDA and SQIVND (reference sequence). The CDR3 is 15 amino acids. V was pared by 5 bases and J by 0 bases, with 8 bases between. The CDR3 region is CASSQQSSYNSPLHF. The CDR3 DNA reads TGTGCCAGTAGTCAACAAAGCTCCTATAATTCACCCCTCCACTTT.